A single sample gave rise to the 18 T cell receptor beta chains below, sequenced in a study of naive and memory T cell subsets. Both TRBC1 and TRBC2 were covered by a beta constant-region primer of two equimolar oligonucleotides. Ligated cDNA was amplified by four rounds of PCR with nested alpha and beta constant-region primers and SP2. TCRdb called the UMI-ligation and nested PCR reads again in MiXCR, with one record for every CDR3 protein. The sample comprises roughly 130,000 distinct CDR3 sequences, approximately 37% of which are singletons, and about 0.85% rests with the top ten. The sample consisted of central memory CD4+ T cells from blood. These receptors were obtained from a human donor in good health.

The rearrangement uses TRBV7-7 and TRBJ2-3; D unresolved. V was pared by 2 bases and J by 0 bases, with 6 bases between. The CDR3 has 14 amino acids. Germline V gene lookup returns CDR1 SSHAT and CDR2 FNYEAQ (reference sequence). The DNA of the CDR3 is TGTGCCAGCAGCTTATCTCCTAGCACAGATACGCAGTATTTT. Translation gives CASSLSPSTDTQYF.

A few counts support this clonotype. The chain combines TRBV7-2 with TRBJ2-7, with 10 positions matching TRBD2. Germline-derived CDR1 and CDR2 are SGHTA and FQGNSA. CDR3 length: 14 residues. V trimming: 4 bases; J trimming: 0 bases; junction bases outside the gene matches: 0. CDR3 residues: CASSSSGSSYEQYF. CDR3 DNA: TGTGCCAGCAGCTCTAGCGGGAGCTCCTACGAGCAGTACTTC.

This clonotype was found a few times. This CDR3 is CAITPGRGSGREAFF. In DNA form, the CDR3 reads TGTGCCATCACCCCGGGGAGGGGGAGTGGAAGGGAAGCTTTCTTT. The chain couples TRBV10-3 to TRBJ1-1; D possibly corresponds to TRBD1 (6 bases). Per germline, CDR1 ENHRY and CDR2 SYGVKD. The length of the CDR3 is 15 residues. V shed 7 bases and J shed 8 bases, with 23 bases lying between them.

Notes on this clonotype: A read error may be the cause here, since a much bigger clone is one base away. This rearrangement joins TRBV20-1 to TRBJ1-3; 7 bases align to TRBD1. The CDR3 spans 13 residues. Per the germline V gene, CDR1 is DFQATT and CDR2 is SNEGSKA (reference sequence). The junction had 7 bases not matched to a gene; V was cut back by 7 bases and J by 4 bases. CDR3 in amino acids: CSESDRRGNTIYF. CDR3 DNA: TGCAGTGAGTCGGACAGGCGAGGAAACACCATATATTTT.

The chain carries TRBV29-1 and TRBJ1-2; possible D gene TRBD1, 5 bases. Germline-derived CDR1 and CDR2 are SQVTM and ANQGSEA. The CDR3 extends over 11 amino acids. Trimming took 8 bases from V and 5 from J, leaving 12 bases between them. The CDR3 spells CSSRGFYGYTF. CDR3 DNA: TGCAGCTCTAGGGGATTTTATGGCTACACCTTC. Using reference TRBV29-1 and TRBJ1-2 for the parts outside the CDR3, the full variable domain is SAVISQKPSRDICQRGTSLTIQCQVDSQVTMMFWYRQQPGQSLTLIATANQGSEATYESGFVIDKFPISRPNLTFSTLTVSNMSPEDSSIYLCSSRGFYGYTFGSGTRLTVV.

This chain joins TRBV6-2 or TRBV6-3 and TRBJ2-7; 12 bases align to TRBD2. The trim removed 9 bases at V and 3 bases at J, leaving 12 bases unmatched. Germline lookup yields CDR1 MNHEY and CDR2 SVGEGT. The CDR3 has 16 amino acids. Written as DNA, the CDR3 is TGTGCCAGTCGAATTCAGGGACTAGCGGGTGGCTACGAGCAGTACTTC. It is translated as CASRIQGLAGGYEQYF.

This clonotype has a handful of counts. This sequence joins TRBV6-6 and TRBJ2-2; no firm D call. CDR1 is MNHNY and CDR2 is SVGAGI in the germline V gene (reference sequence). The ends were cut back, 2 bases at V and 5 bases at J, with 12 bases in the middle. CDR3 length: 15 amino acids. The CDR3, as DNA: TGTGCCAGCAGTTACGGGGTTACCAGAACCGGGGAGCTGTTTTTT. Translated, it gives CASSYGVTRTGELFF.

The chain combines TRBV20-1 with TRBJ2-3, with 9 bases identical to TRBD1. V shed 3 bases, J shed 3 bases, and the junction held 13 bases outside the gene matches. CDR3 size: 17 residues. Germline assignment: CDR1 DFQATT and CDR2 SNEGSKA (reference sequence). This chain's CDR3 is CSASPLGGQGPTDTQYF. The CDR3 nucleotides are TGCAGTGCTAGCCCCTTGGGGGGACAGGGACCGACAGATACGCAGTATTTT.

This chain uses TRBV20-1 with TRBJ2-7; 8 positions match TRBD1. V shed 7 bases and J 2 bases; nucleotides not matched to a gene: 7. The CDR3 runs to 13 residues. CDR1 is DFQATT, CDR2 SNEGSKA, per germline (reference sequence). The CDR3 DNA follows: TGCAGTGTCCGGACAGGGAAAGCCTACGAGCAGTACTTC. This codes for CSVRTGKAYEQYF.

This clonotype was observed once. The chain is built from TRBV27 and TRBJ1-4; 9 bases fit TRBD1. The CDR3 runs 14 residues. Germline CDR1 is MNHEY and CDR2 is SMNVEV (reference sequence). The V and J ends lost 5 bases and 7 bases, in that order; junction bases with no gene match: 5. The CDR3 DNA reads as TGTGCCAGCAGTAAACAGGGGGCGGGTGAAAAACTGTTTTTT. It yields the protein CASSKQGAGEKLFF.

The rearrangement joins TRBV5-6 to TRBJ2-1; 7 bases map to TRBD2. With V trimmed by 1 base and J by 6 bases, 7 bases remained unmatched. CDR3 length: 15 residues. Germline V gene sequence: CDR1 SGHDT, CDR2 YYEEEE. The CDR3 DNA reads TGTGCCAGCAGCTTGCGGCGGACTAGTTCCAATGAGCAGTTCTTC. It specifies CASSLRRTSSNEQFF.

This chain joins TRBV7-3 and TRBJ2-1; tentatively, D is TRBD1 or TRBD2 (5 bases each). Trimming cost V 3 bases and J 4 bases, with 13 bases left between them. There are 15 residues in the CDR3. Germline-derived CDR1 and CDR2 are SGHTA and FQGTGA. CDR3 DNA sequence: TGTGCCAGCAGCTTCTCAAACGGGGCATACAATGAGCAGTTCTTC. This translates into CASSFSNGAYNEQFF.

This clonotype showed up just a few times. The chain joins TRBV11-2 to TRBJ2-3, with no clear D. CDR1 SGHAT and CDR2 FQNNGV come from the germline V gene. The CDR3 totals 14 residues. V was shortened by 0 bases and J by 6 bases, with 10 bases between the two germline ends. The CDR3 reads CASSLDRSTDTQYF. The CDR3 nucleotides are TGTGCCAGCAGCTTAGACAGGAGTACGGATACGCAGTATTTT.

This clonotype occurred a few times. This chain uses TRBV11-2 with TRBJ2-1; 8 positions agree with TRBD2. Germline V gene data show CDR1 as SGHAT and CDR2 as FQNNGV. This CDR3 spans 15 amino acids. With 6 bases clipped from V and 8 bases from J, the junction kept 12 bases outside the gene matches. The chain's CDR3 is CASRRTGTRMDEQFF. The DNA for the CDR3 is TGTGCCAGCAGACGGACCGGGACTAGGATGGATGAGCAGTTCTTC.

The chain carries TRBV28 and TRBJ1-5; 7 bases agree with TRBD1. The junction had 7 bases not matched to a gene; V was cut back by 5 bases and J by 0 bases. The CDR3 covers 16 residues. Per germline, CDR1 MDHEN and CDR2 SYDVKM. As DNA, the CDR3 is TGTGCCAGCAGTCCATGGACAGGTAATAGCAATCAGCCCCAGCATTTT. This encodes CASSPWTGNSNQPQHF.

The rearrangement joins TRBV7-2 to TRBJ2-7, with 11 bases aligning to TRBD2. The germline V gene has CDR1 SGHTA and CDR2 FQGNSA. The CDR3 is 16 residues long. Trimming at V came to 5 bases and at J to 8 bases, leaving 14 bases not matched to a gene. For the CDR3, the DNA is TGTGCCAGCAGCCCCCGGCTAGCGGGAGGTTTAGGGAAGCAGTACTTC. Encoded protein: CASSPRLAGGLGKQYF.

This clonotype was recorded a few times. The chain couples TRBV6-1 to TRBJ1-2; no definite D call. CDR3 length: 14 amino acids. Per the germline V gene, CDR1 is MNHNS and CDR2 is SASEGT. The V and J ends lost 7 bases and 3 bases respectively, with 15 bases between them. The CDR3 sequence: CASKVGAEYYGYTF. DNA of the CDR3: TGTGCCAGCAAAGTCGGAGCGGAATACTATGGCTACACCTTC.

Only a few counts were recorded for this clonotype. V usage is TRBV9 and J usage is TRBJ2-1; 10 bases agree with TRBD2. Trimming at V came to 4 bases and at J to 6 bases, leaving 10 bases not matched to a gene. The germline V gene encodes CDR1 SGDLS and CDR2 YYNGEE. The CDR3 contains 16 residues. The CDR3 DNA sequence: TGTGCCAGCAGCCGACAAGCGGGAGGGCCGGGCAATGAGCAGTTCTTC. This codes for CASSRQAGGPGNEQFF.